The next 5 T cell receptor beta chains were all read from a single sample in a study of shared clonotypes between healthy human individuals. Libraries were prepared by immunoSEQ multiplex PCR; TCRdb keeps only in-frame clonotypes and omits some of them. The table includes over a million clones, around four fifths detected once. The material sequenced was memory CD4+ T cells sorted from blood. This sample's subset: CD45RA-negative fraction. These TCRs come from a man in his late teens or twenties in good health.

V usage is TRBV28 and J usage is TRBJ1-2, with D tentatively TRBD1 (6 bases). There are 18 residues in the CDR3. CDR1 is MDHEN, CDR2 SYDVKM, per germline. The V gene lost 1 base and the J gene lost 3 bases, with 21 bases spanning the gap. The CDR3 loop is CASSLYGSTGWFDYGYTF. The CDR3 DNA follows: TGTGCCAGCAGTTTATACGGCTCCACAGGGTGGTTCGACTATGGCTACACCTTC.

V usage is TRBV2 and J usage is TRBJ1-4, with D perhaps matching TRBD1 (5 bases). CDR1 is SNHLY, CDR2 FYNNEI, per germline. V lost 4 bases and J 0 bases, leaving 12 bases between the germline ends. The CDR3 is made up of 16 amino acids. The CDR3 bases are TGTGCCAGCAGTGGTGACAGTTCAACAACTAATGAAAAACTGTTTTTT. Its protein is CASSGDSSTTNEKLFF.

The genes are TRBV12-5 and TRBJ1-2, with unresolved D. Deletions cut 7 bases from V and 7 bases from J, with 13 bases between. The CDR3 is 12 residues long. CDR1 is LGHNT, CDR2 FRNRAP, per germline. This chain's CDR3 is CASVGEAGGYTF. The CDR3 DNA sequence: TGTGCTAGTGTGGGTGAGGCGGGTGGCTACACCTTC.

The chain joins TRBV5-1 to TRBJ2-1; D is unclear. The CDR3 has 14 amino acids. Germline values: CDR1 SGHRS, CDR2 YFSETQ. Trimming shortened V by 0 bases and J by 7 bases, and 11 bases separated the two germline ends. The CDR3 region is CASSLAPRQNEQFF. The CDR3, as DNA: TGCGCCAGCAGCTTGGCCCCCAGGCAGAATGAGCAGTTCTTC.

In nucleotides, the CDR3 is TGTGCCAGTTCCAGGGACCACTCTGGAAAACTGTTTTTT. Its translation: CASSRDHSGKLFF. The chain employs TRBV6-1 and TRBJ1-4, with a weak D call TRBD1 (5 bases). The CDR3 spans 13 residues. CDR1 is MNHNS, CDR2 SASEGT, per germline. Trimming left V 9 bases short and J 10 bases short, with 18 bases between.